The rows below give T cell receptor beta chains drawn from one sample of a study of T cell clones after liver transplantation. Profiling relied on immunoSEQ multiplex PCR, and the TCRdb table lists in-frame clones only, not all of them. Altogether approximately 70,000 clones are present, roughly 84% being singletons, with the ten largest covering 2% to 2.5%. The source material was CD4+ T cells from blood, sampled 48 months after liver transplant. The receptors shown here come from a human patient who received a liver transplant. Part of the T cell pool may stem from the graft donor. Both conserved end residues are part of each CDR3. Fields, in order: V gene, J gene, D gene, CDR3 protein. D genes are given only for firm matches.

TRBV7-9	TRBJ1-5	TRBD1	CASSPGYSDRNQPQHF
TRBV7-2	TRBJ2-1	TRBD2	CASSLVGSGIYNEQFF
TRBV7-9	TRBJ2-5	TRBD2	CASSFPSGGVQETQYF
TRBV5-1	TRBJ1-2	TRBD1	CASSLGTGDGYTF
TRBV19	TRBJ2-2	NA	CASSIDRRTGELFF
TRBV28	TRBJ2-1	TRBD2	CASKPTSGRGHEQFF
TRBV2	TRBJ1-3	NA	CASSIEGAGNTIYF
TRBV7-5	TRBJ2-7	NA	CVRSEWDPGCEQYF
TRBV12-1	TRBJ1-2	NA	CASSPTGGYTF
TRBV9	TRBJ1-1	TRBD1	CASSPGQGATEAFF
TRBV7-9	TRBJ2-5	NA	CASSSGGHLSGETQYF
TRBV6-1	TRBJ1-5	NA	CASSASRDTSGNQPQHF
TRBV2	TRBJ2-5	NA	CASSPKDRNQETQYF
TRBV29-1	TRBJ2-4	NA	CSVVSGGGNIQYF
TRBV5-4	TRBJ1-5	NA	CASSSGGASNQPQHF
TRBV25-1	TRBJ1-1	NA	CASRSRYTEAFF
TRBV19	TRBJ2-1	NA	CASSISRQFSYNEQFF
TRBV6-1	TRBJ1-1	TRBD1	CASRRTGGTEAFF